Described below is a single TCR beta chain sequence and its context. Its antigen is unknown. One junction end disagrees with the germline gene, perhaps due to a read error. PCR involved 60 Vbeta and 13 Jbeta primers. Only in-frame clones appear in the TCRdb table, and some are missing; sequencing was by immunoSEQ multiplex PCR. In all, the sample yields roughly 75,000 clones. These data originate in a study of cytomegalovirus exposure and HLA in healthy donors. Study information: The study's early data release held some 85 million unique TCRs from HLA-typed donors. Whole-study findings and limits: Later, an analysis showed that TCR beta chains associated with HLA were more clonally expanded than others that were equally common. Segments of the TCR beta V type were, in most cases, productive about 87% or about 30% of the time in an earlier analysis.

The germline CDR1 and CDR2 sequences are KGHSH and LQKENI. This CDR3 contains 14 residues. The rearrangement joins TRBV18 to TRBJ2-7; 7 bases line up with TRBD2. The sample was PBMCs. This sequence originates from a boy younger than 18 in good health and CMV-seronegative. This CDR3 is CAGSPGTMAYEQYF. CDR3 DNA sequence: TGTGCCGGCTCACCCGGGACTATGGCGTACGAGCAGTACTTC.